These 8 T cell receptor beta chains were all obtained from the same sample, sequenced in a study of OX40 agonist ivuxolimab in advanced cancers. Only in-frame clones appear in the TCRdb table, and some are missing; sequencing was by immunoSEQ multiplex PCR. The table includes roughly 48,000 clones, approximately 84% detected once. Sequencing was performed on CD4+ or CD8+ T cells sorted from blood, taken in a trial of the OX40 agonist ivuxolimab. The source is an adult with an advanced solid tumor such as melanoma, head and neck, liver or kidney cancer.

The rearrangement links TRBV27 to TRBJ1-6; no clear D gene. Between the trimmed V and J ends, which lost 5 bases and 6 bases, there was a span of 17 bases. This CDR3 has 16 residues. Germline lookup yields CDR1 MNHEY and CDR2 SMNVEV (reference sequence). Here the CDR3 reads CASSPRTTLLNSPLHF. CDR3 nucleotides: TGTGCCAGCAGTCCCCGGACCACCCTTCTTAATTCACCCCTCCACTTT.

This clone showed up just a few times. The J gene is TRBJ2-7, the V gene TRBV28; the D is unclear. The germline V gene has CDR1 MDHEN and CDR2 SYDVKM. The CDR3 length is 11 residues. Between the trimmed V and J ends, which lost 10 bases and 6 bases, there was a span of 13 bases. CDR3 coding DNA: TGTGCCACCACGACATGGGGCGAGCAGTACTTC. Protein: CATTTWGEQYF.

The chain is built from TRBV9 and TRBJ2-7; tentative D call: TRBD1 (6 bases). In germline, CDR1 is SGDLS, CDR2 YYNGEE. The CDR3 covers 14 residues. The V end was cut by 0 bases, the J end by 7 bases, with 14 bases between. The DNA for the CDR3 is TGTGCCAGCAGCGTAGACGCAGGGGCAGGGGAGCAGTACTTC. It codes for CASSVDAGAGEQYF.

The chain couples TRBV6-1 to TRBJ2-7; D uncertain. The V end lost 5 bases, the J end lost 3 bases, and 11 bases lay between the germline ends. The CDR3 contains 13 residues. The germline V gene encodes CDR1 MNHNS and CDR2 SASEGT. The CDR3 bases are TGTGCCAGCAGTCCGAACGGTGTCTACGAGCAGTACTTC. This codes for CASSPNGVYEQYF.

The chain couples TRBV6-1 to TRBJ1-2; 9 bases are shared with TRBD1. The junction had 6 bases not matched to a gene; V was cut back by 6 bases and J by 7 bases. Germline V gives CDR1 MNHNS, CDR2 SASEGT. This CDR3 has 13 amino acids. The CDR3 DNA sequence: TGTGCCAGCAGCGTCGGGACAGGGCTTGGCTACACCTTC. The encoded protein is CASSVGTGLGYTF.

The chain employs TRBV10-1 and TRBJ1-1; no clear D. This CDR3 spans 14 amino acids. Deletions cut 8 bases from V and 1 base from J, with 14 bases between. Germline values: CDR1 WNHNN, CDR2 SYGVQD (reference sequence). The CDR3 DNA reads as TGCGCCAGCGTGGGTAAAGGGCGGAACACTGAAGCTTTCTTT. Translated: CASVGKGRNTEAFF.

This clone is a singleton in its sample. The V and J genes are TRBV19 and TRBJ2-7; the match to TRBD1 covers 8 bases. V gave up 4 bases and J gave up 0 bases; unmatched junction bases: 5. The CDR3 is 15 amino acids. Germline lookup yields CDR1 LNHDA and CDR2 SQIVND (reference sequence). This CDR3 reads CASSTRTGSSYEQYF. The CDR3 region has the DNA TGTGCCAGTAGTACACGGACAGGGAGCTCCTACGAGCAGTACTTC.

The CDR3: CASSRGIDAGELFF. Here the CDR3 DNA reads TGTGCCAGCAGTCGGGGGATAGATGCCGGGGAGCTGTTTTTT. The J gene is TRBJ2-2, the V gene TRBV6-5; perhaps TRBD2 as D (6 bases). V was pared by 5 bases and J by 6 bases, with 13 bases between. Germline V gene sequence: CDR1 MNHEY, CDR2 SVGAGI. This CDR3 has 14 residues.